The source of this T cell receptor beta chain is a study of blood T cell repertoires in COVID-19. Study background: PBMCs, B-cell-depleted T cells, or T cells were the source of the cDNA or gDNA that made up the material.

Participants reported their clinical history, and cohort assignment relied on those reports. The CDR3 length is 11 residues. The V end lost 3 bases, the J end lost 6 bases, and 3 bases lay between the germline ends. Germline CDR1 reads LGHDT; CDR2 reads YNNKEL (reference sequence). Sequencing was performed with immunoSEQ multiplex PCR; in TCRdb, only in-frame clones are kept and a portion is missing. The profile shows 210,000 or so clones, roughly 88% of them singletons. The chain recombines TRBV3-1 (or the pseudogene TRBV3-2) with TRBJ2-1; D is uncertain. The TCR comes from a woman under 40 who had been exposed to COVID-19. The specimen sequenced was PBMCs or T cells enriched from blood (not recorded which). The CDR3 loop is CASSHSNEQFF. CDR3 DNA: TGTGCCAGCAGCCACTCCAATGAGCAGTTCTTC.